This is a list of T cell receptor beta chains from one sample in a study of blood T cell repertoires in COVID-19. Data came from immunoSEQ multiplex PCR; TCRdb stores just in-frame clones and leaves some out. The sample yields some 240,000 clones, about 78% seen once. The sequencing sample was made of peripheral blood. The receptors stem from a woman aged 70-85 years with acute or convalescent COVID-19. CDR3s include the opening cysteine and the closing phenylalanine or tryptophan. The D gene is left open where the match is weak. Clone sizes are given selectively: once, few, many, or a class where the clone is expanded.

j_gene: TRBJ2-2
d_gene: NA
v_gene: TRBV24-1
abundance: NA
CDR3aa: CATSDPGQSTGELFF
CDR3nt: TGTGCCACCAGTGATCCGGGACAAAGCACCGGGGAGCTGTTTTTT

j_gene: TRBJ1-2
d_gene: TRBD1
v_gene: TRBV27
abundance: NA
CDR3aa: CASGVDRGGYTF
CDR3nt: TGTGCCAGCGGCGTGGACAGGGGGGGCTACACCTTC

j_gene: TRBJ2-7
d_gene: NA
v_gene: TRBV5-6
abundance: once
CDR3aa: CASSLAAGYEQYF
CDR3nt: TGTGCCAGCAGCTTGGCGGCGGGGTACGAGCAGTACTTC

j_gene: TRBJ2-3
d_gene: TRBD2
v_gene: TRBV7-6
abundance: NA
CDR3aa: CASSPNPRLAGGTDTQYF
CDR3nt: TGTGCCAGCAGCCCTAACCCTCGACTAGCGGGGGGAACAGATACGCAGTATTTT

j_gene: TRBJ2-1
d_gene: TRBD2
v_gene: TRBV3-1/TRBV3-2
abundance: many
CDR3aa: CASSQHSGGAGEQFF
CDR3nt: TGTGCCAGCAGCCAACACAGCGGGGGGGCGGGTGAGCAGTTCTTC

j_gene: TRBJ1-3
d_gene: NA
v_gene: TRBV7-9
abundance: NA
CDR3aa: CASSLGQGHISGNTIYF
CDR3nt: TGTGCCAGCAGCTTAGGCCAAGGACACATCTCTGGAAACACCATATATTTT

j_gene: TRBJ1-5
d_gene: NA
v_gene: TRBV5-8
abundance: NA
CDR3aa: CASSFQVNQPQHF
CDR3nt: TGTGCCAGCAGCTTCCAGGTCAATCAGCCCCAGCATTTT

j_gene: TRBJ1-5
d_gene: TRBD1
v_gene: TRBV2
abundance: NA
CDR3aa: CASRADRGQPQHF
CDR3nt: TGTGCCAGCAGAGCTGACAGGGGTCAGCCCCAGCATTTT

j_gene: TRBJ1-5
d_gene: NA
v_gene: TRBV24-1
abundance: NA
CDR3aa: CATSDYSNQPQHF
CDR3nt: TGTGCCACCAGTGATTACAGTAATCAGCCCCAGCATTTT

j_gene: TRBJ2-3
d_gene: TRBD2
v_gene: TRBV27
abundance: once
CDR3aa: CASSSRLAGGLDTQYF
CDR3nt: TGTGCCAGCAGTTCTCGACTAGCGGGGGGGCTTGATACGCAGTATTTT

j_gene: TRBJ2-7
d_gene: NA
v_gene: TRBV5-1
abundance: NA
CDR3aa: CASSLAGEPYEQYF
CDR3nt: TGCGCCAGCAGCTTGGCAGGGGAACCCTACGAGCAGTACTTC

j_gene: TRBJ2-1
d_gene: TRBD2
v_gene: TRBV29-1
abundance: NA
CDR3aa: CSASRSGPREFF
CDR3nt: TGCAGCGCCTCACGTAGCGGGCCTCGGGAGTTCTTC

j_gene: TRBJ1-1
d_gene: NA
v_gene: TRBV6-5
abundance: NA
CDR3aa: CASSYGLELNTEAFF
CDR3nt: TGTGCCAGCAGTTACGGACTCGAGTTGAACACTGAAGCTTTCTTT

j_gene: TRBJ1-1
d_gene: NA
v_gene: TRBV27
abundance: NA
CDR3aa: CASSLSPDRSQAFF
CDR3nt: TGTGCCAGCAGTTTATCTCCCGACAGGTCTCAAGCTTTCTTT

j_gene: TRBJ1-5
d_gene: NA
v_gene: TRBV3-1/TRBV3-2
abundance: NA
CDR3aa: CASSMGSRSNQPQHF
CDR3nt: TGTGCCAGCAGCATGGGGAGCCGCTCCAATCAGCCCCAGCATTTT

j_gene: TRBJ1-1
d_gene: TRBD1
v_gene: TRBV25-1
abundance: NA
CDR3aa: CASSDPTGTNTEAFF
CDR3nt: TGTGCCAGCAGTGATCCGACAGGGACGAACACTGAAGCTTTCTTT

j_gene: TRBJ2-5
d_gene: NA
v_gene: TRBV5-1
abundance: NA
CDR3aa: CASSLHWTFQETQYF
CDR3nt: TGCGCCAGCAGCTTGCATTGGACTTTCCAAGAGACCCAGTACTTC

j_gene: TRBJ2-5
d_gene: TRBD2
v_gene: TRBV5-1
abundance: once
CDR3aa: CASSLRASGGVSETQYF
CDR3nt: TGCGCCAGCAGCTTGAGAGCTAGCGGGGGGGTTTCAGAGACCCAGTACTTC

j_gene: TRBJ2-1
d_gene: TRBD2
v_gene: TRBV6-2/TRBV6-3
abundance: NA
CDR3aa: CASSYGVAGRNEQFF
CDR3nt: TGTGCCAGCAGTTACGGAGTAGCGGGTCGCAATGAGCAGTTCTTC

j_gene: TRBJ2-1
d_gene: NA
v_gene: TRBV9
abundance: NA
CDR3aa: CASSEPSTGYSEQFF
CDR3nt: TGTGCCAGCAGCGAACCCTCAACAGGGTACAGTGAGCAGTTCTTC

j_gene: TRBJ1-5
d_gene: TRBD1
v_gene: TRBV11-2
abundance: NA
CDR3aa: CASSLDRTGGKRNQPQHF
CDR3nt: TGTGCCAGCAGCTTAGATCGGACAGGGGGAAAAAGAAATCAGCCCCAGCATTTT

j_gene: TRBJ1-5
d_gene: NA
v_gene: TRBV18
abundance: NA
CDR3aa: CASSPGGQPSNQPQHF
CDR3nt: TGTGCCAGCTCACCGGGCGGGCAGCCGAGCAATCAGCCCCAGCATTTT

j_gene: TRBJ2-1
d_gene: NA
v_gene: TRBV7-2
abundance: NA
CDR3aa: CASSLVRQDEQFF
CDR3nt: TGTGCCAGCAGCTTAGTTCGACAGGATGAGCAGTTCTTC

j_gene: TRBJ1-3
d_gene: TRBD1
v_gene: TRBV5-1
abundance: NA
CDR3aa: CASSDTGDSGNTIYF
CDR3nt: TGCGCCAGCAGCGACACAGGGGACTCTGGAAACACCATATATTTT

j_gene: TRBJ1-4
d_gene: TRBD1
v_gene: TRBV19
abundance: NA
CDR3aa: CASRADRGRTEKLFF
CDR3nt: TGTGCCAGTAGAGCCGACAGGGGGCGAACTGAAAAACTGTTTTTT

j_gene: TRBJ2-3
d_gene: TRBD2
v_gene: TRBV7-3
abundance: NA
CDR3aa: CASSLTYPSGGYTDTQYF
CDR3nt: TGTGCCAGCAGCTTAACGTATCCTAGCGGGGGGTACACAGATACGCAGTATTTT

j_gene: TRBJ1-6
d_gene: NA
v_gene: TRBV5-1
abundance: NA
CDR3aa: CASSLVGDSPLHF
CDR3nt: TGCGCCAGCAGCTTGGTAGGAGATTCACCCCTCCACTTT

j_gene: TRBJ1-1
d_gene: NA
v_gene: TRBV7-8
abundance: NA
CDR3aa: CASSVTRENTEAFF
CDR3nt: TGTGCCAGCAGCGTAACCCGGGAGAACACTGAAGCTTTCTTT

j_gene: TRBJ1-5
d_gene: TRBD1
v_gene: TRBV10-2
abundance: NA
CDR3aa: CASRYDRGQPQHF
CDR3nt: TGCGCCAGCAGATACGACAGGGGACAGCCCCAGCATTTT

j_gene: TRBJ1-1
d_gene: TRBD1
v_gene: TRBV5-1
abundance: few
CDR3aa: CASSYGQGMNTEAFF
CDR3nt: TGCGCCAGCAGCTATGGACAGGGGATGAACACTGAAGCTTTCTTT

j_gene: TRBJ1-4
d_gene: NA
v_gene: TRBV13
abundance: NA
CDR3aa: CASSLGQEDEKLFF
CDR3nt: TGTGCCAGCAGCTTAGGGCAGGAGGACGAAAAACTGTTTTTT

j_gene: TRBJ2-6
d_gene: NA
v_gene: TRBV5-1
abundance: NA
CDR3aa: CASSLVGGITSGANVLTF
CDR3nt: TGCGCCAGCAGCTTGGTCGGCGGGATCACATCTGGGGCCAACGTCCTGACTTTC

j_gene: TRBJ1-1
d_gene: NA
v_gene: TRBV19
abundance: NA
CDR3aa: CASSISGNTEAFF
CDR3nt: TGTGCCAGTAGTATAAGCGGAAACACTGAAGCTTTCTTT

j_gene: TRBJ2-5
d_gene: TRBD1
v_gene: TRBV6-1
abundance: NA
CDR3aa: CASSDIGDRVRETQYF
CDR3nt: TGTGCCAGCAGTGATATCGGGGACAGGGTACGAGAGACCCAGTACTTC

j_gene: TRBJ1-6
d_gene: NA
v_gene: TRBV23-1
abundance: NA
CDR3aa: CASSQSRLRSPLHF
CDR3nt: TGCGCCAGCAGTCAATCGAGACTTCGATCACCCCTCCACTTT

j_gene: TRBJ2-3
d_gene: TRBD2
v_gene: TRBV9
abundance: once
CDR3aa: CASSPQVLAGGRDTQYF
CDR3nt: TGTGCCAGCAGCCCACAAGTCCTAGCGGGGGGGCGGGATACGCAGTATTTT

j_gene: TRBJ1-6
d_gene: TRBD1
v_gene: TRBV6-6
abundance: NA
CDR3aa: CASSGDSSYNSPLHF
CDR3nt: TGTGCCAGCAGTGGGGACAGCTCCTATAATTCACCCCTCCACTTT

j_gene: TRBJ2-3
d_gene: TRBD2
v_gene: TRBV5-4
abundance: NA
CDR3aa: CASSRGTSGGVRTDTQYF
CDR3nt: TGTGCCAGCAGCAGAGGGACTAGCGGGGGGGTAAGGACAGATACGCAGTATTTT

j_gene: TRBJ1-1
d_gene: TRBD1
v_gene: TRBV3-1/TRBV3-2
abundance: NA
CDR3aa: CASSMTGFTEAFF
CDR3nt: TGTGCCAGCAGCATGACAGGGTTCACTGAAGCTTTCTTT

j_gene: TRBJ1-1
d_gene: NA
v_gene: TRBV5-3
abundance: NA
CDR3aa: CARSGGQTNTEAFF
CDR3nt: TGTGCCAGAAGCGGGGGACAAACGAACACTGAAGCTTTCTTT

j_gene: TRBJ2-2
d_gene: NA
v_gene: TRBV5-6
abundance: NA
CDR3aa: CASSLFRGANTGELFF
CDR3nt: TGTGCCAGCAGCTTGTTCAGGGGGGCGAACACCGGGGAGCTGTTTTTT

j_gene: TRBJ1-4
d_gene: TRBD1
v_gene: TRBV2
abundance: NA
CDR3aa: CASSGGTGNEKLFF
CDR3nt: TGTGCCAGCAGTGGAGGGACAGGGAATGAAAAACTGTTTTTT

j_gene: TRBJ1-3
d_gene: NA
v_gene: TRBV5-5
abundance: once
CDR3aa: CASSLVSVSGNTIYF
CDR3nt: TGTGCCAGCAGCTTGGTTAGCGTCTCTGGAAACACCATATATTTT

j_gene: TRBJ1-1
d_gene: NA
v_gene: TRBV11-1
abundance: NA
CDR3aa: CASSLRDAFF
CDR3nt: TGTGCCAGCAGCTTGCGGGATGCTTTCTTT

j_gene: TRBJ2-7
d_gene: TRBD2
v_gene: TRBV14
abundance: NA
CDR3aa: CASMSGGGYEQYF
CDR3nt: TGTGCCAGCATGAGCGGGGGAGGATACGAGCAGTACTTC

j_gene: TRBJ2-1
d_gene: NA
v_gene: TRBV5-1
abundance: once
CDR3aa: CASSLGERLLVEQFF
CDR3nt: TGCGCCAGCAGCTTGGGTGAGAGACTATTAGTTGAGCAGTTCTTC

j_gene: TRBJ1-1
d_gene: NA
v_gene: TRBV7-2
abundance: NA
CDR3aa: CASRFGHANTEAFF
CDR3nt: TGTGCCAGCAGGTTCGGACACGCGAACACTGAAGCTTTCTTT

j_gene: TRBJ2-3
d_gene: TRBD2
v_gene: TRBV25-1
abundance: NA
CDR3aa: CASSDPAGGPTDTQYF
CDR3nt: TGTGCCAGCAGTGACCCTGCGGGGGGCCCAACAGATACGCAGTATTTT

j_gene: TRBJ1-2
d_gene: NA
v_gene: TRBV5-4
abundance: NA
CDR3aa: CASSREGGYTF
CDR3nt: TGTGCCAGCAGTCGGGAGGGGGGCTACACCTTC

j_gene: TRBJ1-2
d_gene: TRBD1
v_gene: TRBV5-1
abundance: NA
CDR3aa: CASSPGTDGINYGYTF
CDR3nt: TGCGCCAGCAGCCCCGGGACAGACGGAATTAACTATGGCTACACCTTC

j_gene: TRBJ2-3
d_gene: TRBD1
v_gene: TRBV7-3
abundance: NA
CDR3aa: CASSLQGASTDTQYF
CDR3nt: TGTGCCAGCAGCCTCCAGGGGGCTAGCACAGATACGCAGTATTTT

j_gene: TRBJ1-1
d_gene: NA
v_gene: TRBV7-7
abundance: NA
CDR3aa: CASSQGPNTEAFF
CDR3nt: TGTGCCAGCAGCCAGGGCCCGAACACTGAAGCTTTCTTT

j_gene: TRBJ1-3
d_gene: NA
v_gene: TRBV5-1
abundance: few
CDR3aa: CASQGWENTIYF
CDR3nt: TGCGCCAGCCAGGGGTGGGAAAACACCATATATTTT

j_gene: TRBJ1-6
d_gene: TRBD1
v_gene: TRBV7-8
abundance: NA
CDR3aa: CASSPGQGNTYNSPLHF
CDR3nt: TGTGCCAGCAGCCCGGGACAGGGGAACACCTATAATTCACCCCTCCACTTT

j_gene: TRBJ1-3
d_gene: NA
v_gene: TRBV5-1
abundance: NA
CDR3aa: CASSSDVPGSGNTIYF
CDR3nt: TGCGCCAGCAGCTCCGATGTGCCGGGCTCTGGAAACACCATATATTTT